These 22 T cell receptor beta chains originate from one sample sequenced in a study of beta chain features in type 1 diabetes. Whole-study results and caveats: For Type 1 diabetes patients, all four CD4+ subsets carried TCRB CDR3s that were moderately but significantly shorter.

The antigens for these receptors are not known. Since all of the isolated RNA was reverse transcribed, expressed TCRB transcripts were what got sequenced. The table came from immunoSEQ multiplex PCR; TCRdb's copy has only in-frame clones and leaves some out. The table lists 95,000 to 150,000 clones, about 16% of them singletons. Specimen: central memory CD4+ T cells from blood. These receptors originate from a man aged 25-45 years with type 1 diabetes.

A note on this clone: The identical CDR3 is also encoded by other nucleotide sequences in the sample. V is TRBV5-1 and J is TRBJ1-6, with D uncertain. The CDR3 length is 14 residues. Germline V gene data show CDR1 as SGHRS and CDR2 as YFSETQ. Trimming shortened V by 4 bases and J by 5 bases, and 10 bases separated the two germline ends. CDR3 DNA: TGCGCCAGCAGCGGCGGTGCAGATAATTCACCCCTCCACTTT. Protein product: CASSGGADNSPLHF.

The chain combines TRBV23-1 with TRBJ1-2; possibly TRBD1 for D (6 bases). TRBV23-1 qualifies as an ORF whose function is uncertain. This CDR3 has 16 amino acids. Trimming removed 6 bases from V and 7 bases from J, with 24 bases in between. DNA of the CDR3: TGCGCCAGCAGCCAGGGCATAACGAGGGGGAAATCTGGCTACACCTTC. This gives the protein CASSQGITRGKSGYTF.

This chain joins TRBV1 and TRBJ2-1; no DNA check was done on the table's D call, TRBD2. TRBV1 is a recognized pseudogene. CDR3 size: 14 residues. The CDR3 sequence: CTSTRDYLYNEQFF. In DNA, the CDR3 is TGCACCAGCACCCGGGACTATCTCTACAATGAGCAGTTCTTC.

The chain uses TRBV15 and TRBJ1-6; D perhaps matches TRBD1 (6 bases). The germline CDR1 and CDR2 sequences are LNHNV and YYDKDF (reference sequence). This CDR3 region has 16 residues. Trimming left V 0 bases short and J 10 bases short, with 16 bases between. As DNA, the CDR3 is TGTGCCACCAGCAGAGATCGCCAGGGGAGTGGATCACCCCTCCACTTT. It yields the protein CATSRDRQGSGSPLHF.

This clone was seen repeatedly, ten times or more. The chain is built from TRBV11-2 and TRBJ1-6; 7 bases agree with TRBD1. The CDR3 is made up of 14 amino acids. Looked up from germline, CDR1 is SGHAT and CDR2 is FQNNGV. J lost 5 bases, V lost 6 bases, and 4 bases had no gene match. The CDR3, as DNA: TGTGCCAGCAGGAAACAGGGGAATAATTCACCCCTCCACTTT. It yields the protein CASRKQGNNSPLHF.

The rearrangement links TRBV10-3 to TRBJ1-5; D is undetermined. The CDR3 runs 15 residues. Trimming stripped 3 bases from V and 3 bases from J, with 12 bases between. Per germline, CDR1 ENHRY and CDR2 SYGVKD. The CDR3 reads CAISDGQLLNQPQHF. The DNA of the CDR3 is TGTGCCATCAGTGATGGGCAGTTACTCAATCAGCCCCAGCATTTT.

Concerning this clone: The sample has other DNA sequences that encode this CDR3 too. V is TRBV9 and J is TRBJ2-1; weak D call: TRBD2 (6 bases). V lost 2 bases to trimming and J lost 7 bases, with 19 bases between them. This CDR3 is built from 16 residues. Germline V CDR1 and CDR2: SGDLS, YYNGEE. The CDR3 DNA follows: TGTGCCAGCAGCGTTGGGCCCCTTCTAGCGAAGAATGAGCAGTTCTTC. It encodes CASSVGPLLAKNEQFF.

The chain joins TRBV6-5 to TRBJ2-1; D is ambiguous. CDR1 MNHEY and CDR2 SVGAGI come from the germline V gene. Trimming cost V 4 bases and J 7 bases, with 5 bases left between them. CDR3 length: 11 amino acids. CDR3 DNA: TGTGCCAGCAGTTCCACAAATGAGCAGTTCTTC. Translation: CASSSTNEQFF.

A few counts support this clone. The chain is built from TRBV9 and TRBJ1-4, with D possibly TRBD1 on 6 matching bases. Trimming removed 2 bases at V and 6 bases at J, with 11 bases between. The germline V gene has CDR1 SGDLS and CDR2 YYNGEE. CDR3 length: 14 residues. This CDR3 reads CASSVDSVHEKLFF. As DNA, the CDR3 is TGTGCCAGCAGCGTGGACAGCGTTCATGAAAAACTGTTTTTT.

The chain uses TRBV2 and TRBJ2-5; 9 positions match TRBD2. V shed 5 bases and J 1 base; nucleotides not matched to a gene: 2. CDR3 size: 14 residues. Germline values: CDR1 SNHLY, CDR2 FYNNEI. CDR3 region: CASSLTSGQETQYF. The CDR3 DNA sequence: TGTGCCAGCAGTCTGACTAGCGGCCAAGAGACCCAGTACTTC.

The rearrangement joins TRBV14 to TRBJ2-5; D remains ambiguous. The length of the CDR3 is 14 residues. Trimming removed 0 bases at V and 4 bases at J, with 9 bases between. CDR1 is SGHDN and CDR2 is FVKESK in the germline V gene. DNA of the CDR3: TGTGCCAGCAGCCAAGATGATTGGGGAGAGACCCAGTACTTC. Encoded protein: CASSQDDWGETQYF.

V is TRBV28 and J is TRBJ2-7; unclear D gene. Trimming took off 3 bases at V and 3 bases at J, with 6 bases between the two ends. This CDR3 contains 12 residues. Per germline, CDR1 MDHEN and CDR2 SYDVKM. Written as DNA, the CDR3 is TGTGCCAGCAGTTTTCAACACTACGAGCAGTACTTC. Translating it yields CASSFQHYEQYF.

J is TRBJ1-2 and V is TRBV7-8; 9 bases are a match to TRBD1. This CDR3 spans 14 amino acids. The J segment lost 3 bases and the V segment lost 5 bases, leaving 4 bases of the junction unmatched. Germline values: CDR1 SGHVS, CDR2 FQNEAQ. The CDR3 reads CASSPGQGDYGYTF. For the CDR3, the DNA is TGTGCCAGCAGCCCGGGACAGGGTGACTATGGCTACACCTTC. The full variable domain, its missing parts supplied by reference TRBV7-8 and TRBJ1-2, is GAGVSQSPRYKVAKRGQDVALRCDPISGHVSLFWYQQALGQGPEFLTYFQNEAQLDKSGLPSDRFFAERPEGSVSTLKIQRTQQEDSAVYLCASSPGQGDYGYTFGSGTRLTVV.

The rearrangement joins TRBV7-2 to TRBJ2-5; perhaps TRBD2 as D (5 bases). V was trimmed by 5 bases and J by 2 bases, leaving 15 bases between them. The CDR3 sequence is 15 residues long. Germline values: CDR1 SGHTA, CDR2 FQGNSA. This CDR3 reads CASSHGGSWQETQYF. The CDR3, as DNA: TGTGCCAGCAGCCACGGTGGGAGTTGGCAAGAGACCCAGTACTTC.

This rearrangement joins TRBV2 to TRBJ2-7; D gene uncertain. V was cut by 4 bases and J by 5 bases, with 3 bases left in between. The CDR3 length is 10 residues. From germline, CDR1 is SNHLY and CDR2 FYNNEI. CDR3 protein: CASSVHEQYF. The CDR3 coding sequence is TGTGCCAGCAGTGTCCACGAGCAGTACTTC.

The CDR3 coding sequence is TGTGCCAGTTTAGCCGGGGTTAATTCACCCCTCCACTTT. This translates into CASLAGVNSPLHF. The chain links TRBV19 to TRBJ1-6; D gene ambiguous. This CDR3 contains 13 residues. V was trimmed by 8 bases and J by 6 bases, leaving 11 bases between them. CDR1 is LNHDA, CDR2 SQIVND, per germline (reference sequence).

This clone was detected a few times. This chain joins TRBV12-2 and TRBJ2-2; TRBD1, the D gene given by the table, was not confirmed from the DNA. TRBV12-2 corresponds to a pseudogene. This CDR3 spans 16 amino acids. CDR3 residues: CASRFRTGENTGELFF. The CDR3 DNA is TGTGCAAGTCGCTTCCGGACAGGGGAGAACACCGGGGAGCTGTTTTTT.

This clone was seen at least ten times. This chain uses TRBV10-3 with TRBJ2-7; 7 bases match TRBD1. Germline V gene lookup returns CDR1 ENHRY and CDR2 SYGVKD. With 2 bases clipped from V and 0 bases from J, the junction kept 1 base outside the gene matches. The CDR3 totals 14 residues. DNA of the CDR3: TGTGCCATCAGTGAGGGGGACAGCTCCTACGAGCAGTACTTC. Its translation is CAISEGDSSYEQYF.

The chain uses TRBV6-6 and TRBJ2-7, with 8 bases aligning to TRBD1. There are 14 residues in the CDR3. V lost 5 bases to trimming and J lost 3 bases; unmatched junction nucleotides: 6. Germline-derived CDR1 and CDR2 are MNHNY and SVGAGI (reference sequence). CDR3 residues: CASSQGAQNYEQYF. The CDR3 nucleotides read TGTGCCAGCAGTCAGGGGGCCCAGAACTACGAGCAGTACTTC.

Only a few counts were recorded for this clone. The genes are TRBV19 and TRBJ1-2, with TRBD1 identical over 8 bases. This CDR3 has 16 amino acids. Germline V CDR1 and CDR2: LNHDA, SQIVND (reference sequence). Trimming at V came to 5 bases and at J to 3 bases, leaving 11 bases not matched to a gene. Here the CDR3 DNA reads TGTGCCAGTAGTCGTACCGGGACAGGCCTCCACTATGGCTACACCTTC. Its protein is CASSRTGTGLHYGYTF.

This clone was observed a handful of times. V and J are TRBV18 and TRBJ1-4; 7 bases line up with TRBD1. Germline trimming cut 1 base from V and 8 bases from J; bases unmatched to any gene: 7. The CDR3 totals 15 residues. The germline V gene has CDR1 KGHSH and CDR2 LQKENI. The CDR3 region is CASSPRGQSGEKLFF. The CDR3 DNA reads TGTGCCAGCTCACCACGGGGACAGTCGGGCGAAAAACTGTTTTTT.

The V and J genes are TRBV5-1 and TRBJ1-2; a possible D gene is TRBD1 (6 bases). CDR1 is SGHRS and CDR2 is YFSETQ in the germline V gene. CDR3 size: 13 residues. Trimming pared 0 bases from V and 11 bases from J, leaving 14 bases between. CDR3 residues: CASSLGTAEDYTF. As DNA, the CDR3 is TGCGCCAGCAGCTTGGGGACAGCTGAGGATTACACCTTC.